This TCR beta chain was retrieved from a study of blood T cells in healthy people across ages. Primed by a sample-barcoded 5' primer and a J-beta primer mix, a second PCR proceeded for 7 to 11 cycles. One entry per CDR3 protein, called by TCRdb with MiXCR from the 5' RACE reads. This table has approximately 800,000 distinct CDR3 sequences, approximately 25% appearing once. The CDR3 length is 15 residues. The V end was cut by 5 bases, the J end by 3 bases, with 16 bases between. Germline V gene sequence: CDR1 SGHAT, CDR2 FQDESV (reference sequence). Study conclusions and caveats: Older individuals had lower TCR beta diversity per million T cells (the decline was roughly linear).

This clonotype was seen a few times. The antigen is undetermined. These sequences were also reported in another study, on T cells of mothers and their children. From that study: Regardless of relatedness, pairs show thymic selection shaping TCR recombination output in a similar manner.

The sequence came from a boy aged 10-17 years in good health. The chain employs TRBV11-1 and TRBJ2-5; D ambiguous. The material sequenced was blood. The CDR3 here is CASSPLYGLEETQYF. As DNA, the CDR3 is TGTGCCAGCAGCCCCCTTTATGGCCTCGAAGAGACCCAGTACTTC.